A single sample is the source of the 8 T cell receptor beta chains below, sequenced in a study of blood T cell repertoires in COVID-19. Using immunoSEQ multiplex PCR, the repertoire was profiled, and TCRdb retains in-frame clones only, with some absent. The sample yields about 330,000 clones, around 89% seen once. Sequencing used peripheral blood. All receptors derive from a woman aged 45-65 years with active or convalescent COVID-19.

This chain links TRBV5-6 with TRBJ2-7, with 7 bases aligning to TRBD1. The germline CDR1 and CDR2 sequences are SGHDT and YYEEEE. The length of the CDR3 is 14 residues. With 0 bases clipped from V and 7 bases from J, the junction kept 7 bases outside the gene matches. The CDR3 DNA follows: TGTGCCAGCAGCTTGGGGACAGGCCCCTTAGAGCAGTACTTC. Protein sequence: CASSLGTGPLEQYF.

This clone came up once. The chain recombines TRBV9 with TRBJ2-2; 11 nucleotides match TRBD1. Germline V gene sequence: CDR1 SGDLS, CDR2 YYNGEE. The CDR3 is made up of 19 amino acids. After removal of 4 bases from V and 1 base from J, the junction contained 12 bases not matched to a gene. In nucleotides, the CDR3 is TGTGCCAGCAGCCTCCCCCAATCCGGGACAGGGGGGAACACCGGGGAGCTGTTTTTT. It specifies CASSLPQSGTGGNTGELFF.

This chain connects TRBV9 to TRBJ1-5; no clear D. The CDR3 is 14 amino acids. V shed 3 bases and J shed 6 bases, with 13 bases lying between them. Germline V gene sequence: CDR1 SGDLS, CDR2 YYNGEE. CDR3 coding DNA: TGTGCCAGCAGCGCAGGTCTGGGAGGTCAGCCCCAGCATTTT. It yields the protein CASSAGLGGQPQHF.

The rearrangement joins TRBV7-2 to TRBJ2-5; maybe TRBD1 (6 bases). This CDR3 has 15 residues. The V end lost 5 bases, the J end lost 2 bases, and 15 bases lay between the germline ends. CDR1 and CDR2 from the germline V gene are SGHTA and FQGNSA. The CDR3 DNA sequence: TGTGCCAGCAGCGCGACAGGACCTAATCAAGAGACCCAGTACTTC. It specifies CASSATGPNQETQYF.

The V gene is TRBV15, the J gene TRBJ1-5, with D perhaps TRBD1 (6 bases). From germline, CDR1 is LNHNV and CDR2 YYDKDF (reference sequence). The CDR3 is 16 residues long. V lost 0 bases, J lost 3 bases, and 12 bases lay in between. The chain's CDR3 is CATSRDTAGVNQPQHF. In nucleotides, the CDR3 is TGTGCCACCAGCAGAGATACCGCAGGGGTCAATCAGCCCCAGCATTTT.

This clone was seen a few times. This chain uses TRBV30 with TRBJ2-3; D ambiguous. There are 12 residues in the CDR3. V lost 5 bases to trimming and J lost 5 bases, with 11 bases between them. CDR1 is GTSNPN, CDR2 SVGIG, per germline (reference sequence). In DNA, the CDR3 is TGTGCCTGGGGGGTGCCGGGAGATACGCAGTATTTT. This translates into CAWGVPGDTQYF.

The CDR3 sequence: CASRQTGGNSYEQYF. CDR3 bases: TGTGCCAGCAGACAGACAGGGGGTAACTCCTACGAGCAGTACTTC. The V and J genes are TRBV6-5 and TRBJ2-7, with 9 nucleotides matching TRBD1. The CDR3 runs 15 residues. Trimming removed 6 bases from V and 0 bases from J; junction bases left unmatched: 6. CDR1 is MNHEY, CDR2 SVGAGI, per germline.

This chain uses TRBV7-2 with TRBJ2-5, with D unresolved. Germline V gene sequence: CDR1 SGHTA, CDR2 FQGNSA. The CDR3 contains 15 residues. Trimming removed 4 bases at V and 4 bases at J, with 16 bases between. CDR3 sequence (DNA): TGTGCCAGCAGCTCGAGTACCCCCCTGAGAGAGACCCAGTACTTC. Encoded protein: CASSSSTPLRETQYF.